The following is a TCR beta chain sequence with its context. V lost 4 bases and J lost 4, with 17 bases in between. The V gene's germline CDR1 is SNHLY and CDR2 FYNNEI. There are 15 residues in the CDR3. This entry belongs to a study of blood T cell repertoires in COVID-19. About the research overall: The samples span acute and convalescent COVID-19 from the United States, Italy and Spain. The analysed material was cDNA or gDNA that came from T cells, B-cell-depleted T cells, or PBMCs.

Under the authors' procedure: Nucleated cell counts were estimated from reference gene primer amplification. TCRdb keeps only in-frame clones here, not all; method: immunoSEQ multiplex PCR. D and trimming come from the DNA, and the V and J calls and clone size come from that table. This table holds 200,000 or so clones, about nine tenths found once. The origin of this receptor is a woman between 50 and 59 years old with acute or convalescent COVID-19. The sample comprised peripheral blood. The rearrangement joins TRBV2 to TRBJ2-7, with a weak D call TRBD1 (5 bases). Here the CDR3 reads CASSGSQGKSYEQYF. In DNA, the CDR3 is TGTGCCAGCAGTGGGTCTCAGGGAAAAAGTTACGAGCAGTACTTC.